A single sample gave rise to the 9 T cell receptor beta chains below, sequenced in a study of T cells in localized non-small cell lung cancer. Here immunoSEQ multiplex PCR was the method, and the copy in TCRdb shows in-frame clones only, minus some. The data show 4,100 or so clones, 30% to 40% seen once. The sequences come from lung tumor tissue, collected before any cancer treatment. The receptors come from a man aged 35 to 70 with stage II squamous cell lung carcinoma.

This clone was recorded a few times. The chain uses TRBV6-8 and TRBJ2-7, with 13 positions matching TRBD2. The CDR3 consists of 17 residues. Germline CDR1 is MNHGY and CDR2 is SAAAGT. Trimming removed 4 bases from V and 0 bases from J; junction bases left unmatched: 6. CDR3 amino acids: CASSSTSGRAGSYEQYF. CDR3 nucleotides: TGTGCCAGCAGTTCTACTAGCGGGAGGGCGGGCTCCTACGAGCAGTACTTC.

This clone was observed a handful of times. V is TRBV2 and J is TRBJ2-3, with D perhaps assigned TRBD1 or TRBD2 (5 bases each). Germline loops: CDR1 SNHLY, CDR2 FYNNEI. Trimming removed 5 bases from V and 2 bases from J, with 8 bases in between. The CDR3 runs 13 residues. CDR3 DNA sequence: TGTGCCAGCAGTCGGGACGCCACAGATACGCAGTATTTT. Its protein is CASSRDATDTQYF. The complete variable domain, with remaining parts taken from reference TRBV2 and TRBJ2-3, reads EPEVTQTPSHQVTQMGQEVILRCVPISNHLYFYWYRQILGQKVEFLVSFYNNEISEKSEIFDDQFSVERPDGSNFTLKIRSTKLEDSAMYFCASSRDATDTQYFGPGTRLTVL.

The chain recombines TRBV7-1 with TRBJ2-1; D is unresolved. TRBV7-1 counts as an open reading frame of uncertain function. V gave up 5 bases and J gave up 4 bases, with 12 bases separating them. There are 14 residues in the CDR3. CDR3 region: CASSLPSLYNEQFF. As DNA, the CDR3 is TGTGCCAGCAGCCTGCCTTCTTTGTACAATGAGCAGTTCTTC.

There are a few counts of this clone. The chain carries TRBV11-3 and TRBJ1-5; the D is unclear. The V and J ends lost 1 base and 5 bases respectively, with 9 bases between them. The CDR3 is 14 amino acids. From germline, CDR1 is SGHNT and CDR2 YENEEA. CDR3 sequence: CASSLGPDDQPQHF. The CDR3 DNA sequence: TGTGCCAGCAGCTTAGGTCCTGACGATCAGCCCCAGCATTTT.

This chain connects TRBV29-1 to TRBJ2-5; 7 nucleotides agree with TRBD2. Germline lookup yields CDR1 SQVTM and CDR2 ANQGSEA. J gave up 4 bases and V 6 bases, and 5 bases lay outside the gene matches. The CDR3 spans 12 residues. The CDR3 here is CSVWGGGETQYF. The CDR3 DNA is TGCAGCGTCTGGGGGGGAGGAGAGACCCAGTACTTC.

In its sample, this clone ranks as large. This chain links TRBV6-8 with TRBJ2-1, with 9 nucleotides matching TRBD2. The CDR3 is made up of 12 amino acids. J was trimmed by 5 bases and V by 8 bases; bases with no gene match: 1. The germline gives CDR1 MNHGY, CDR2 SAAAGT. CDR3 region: CASGLANNEQFF. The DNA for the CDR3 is TGTGCCAGCGGACTAGCGAACAATGAGCAGTTCTTC.

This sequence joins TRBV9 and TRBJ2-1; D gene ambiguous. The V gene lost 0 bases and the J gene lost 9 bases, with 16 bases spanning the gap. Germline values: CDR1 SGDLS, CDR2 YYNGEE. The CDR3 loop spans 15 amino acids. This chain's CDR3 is CASSVEGHGFAEQFF. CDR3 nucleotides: TGTGCCAGCAGCGTAGAAGGGCATGGATTCGCTGAGCAGTTCTTC. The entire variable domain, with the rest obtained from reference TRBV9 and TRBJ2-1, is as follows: DSGVTQTPKHLITATGQRVTLRCSPRSGDLSVYWYQQSLDQGLQFLIQYYNGEERAKGNILERFSAQQFPDLHSELNLSSLELGDSALYFCASSVEGHGFAEQFFGPGTRLTVL.

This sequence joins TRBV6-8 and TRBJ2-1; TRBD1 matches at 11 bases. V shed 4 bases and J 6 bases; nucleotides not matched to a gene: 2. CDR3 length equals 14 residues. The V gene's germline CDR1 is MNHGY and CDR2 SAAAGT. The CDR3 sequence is CASSSDRGRNEQFF. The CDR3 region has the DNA TGTGCCAGCAGTTCGGACAGGGGGCGCAATGAGCAGTTCTTC.

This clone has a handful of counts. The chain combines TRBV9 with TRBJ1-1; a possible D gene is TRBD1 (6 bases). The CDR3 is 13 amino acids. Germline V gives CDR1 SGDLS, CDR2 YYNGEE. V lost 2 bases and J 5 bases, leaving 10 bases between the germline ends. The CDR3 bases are TGTGCCAGCAGCGTTGGCAGGGGAACTGAAGCTTTCTTT. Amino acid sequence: CASSVGRGTEAFF.